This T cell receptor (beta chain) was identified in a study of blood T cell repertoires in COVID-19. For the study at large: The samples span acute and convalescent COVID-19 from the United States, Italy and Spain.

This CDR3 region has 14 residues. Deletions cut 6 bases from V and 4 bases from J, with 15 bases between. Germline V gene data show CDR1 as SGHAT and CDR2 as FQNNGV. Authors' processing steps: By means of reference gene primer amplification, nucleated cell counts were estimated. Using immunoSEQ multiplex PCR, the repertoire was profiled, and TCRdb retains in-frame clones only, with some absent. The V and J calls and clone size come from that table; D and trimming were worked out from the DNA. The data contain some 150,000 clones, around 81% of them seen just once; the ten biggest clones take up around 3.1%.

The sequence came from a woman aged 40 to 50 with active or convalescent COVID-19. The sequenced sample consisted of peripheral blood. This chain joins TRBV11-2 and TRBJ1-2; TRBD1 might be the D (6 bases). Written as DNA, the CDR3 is TGTGCCAGCAGTCGTCTGATGGACAGCTATGGCTACACCTTC. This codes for CASSRLMDSYGYTF.